This is a list of T cell receptor beta chains from one sample in a study of blood T cell repertoires in COVID-19. The assay was immunoSEQ multiplex PCR, and TCRdb's table has in-frame clones only and misses some. Among roughly 250,000 clones listed, approximately 80% were seen once. Sequenced material: peripheral blood. Every receptor here comes from a middle-aged woman with active or convalescent COVID-19. Each CDR3 is given with its conserved first and last residue. Each record gives: V gene, clone size, D gene, J gene, CDR3 DNA, CDR3 protein. D genes are given only for firm matches. Clone size is not always given. Where it is, it says once, few, many or a class for expanded clones.

v_call: TRBV4-1
clone_size: few
d_call: TRBD1
j_call: TRBJ1-2
cdr3_nt: TGCGCCAGCAGCCAATTACAGGGGGCGGACTATGGCTACACCTTC
cdr3_aa: CASSQLQGADYGYTF

v_call: TRBV2
clone_size: NA
d_call: NA
j_call: TRBJ1-1
cdr3_nt: TGTGCCAGCAGTGAAGCCCTTGAAGCTTTCTTT
cdr3_aa: CASSEALEAFF

v_call: TRBV28
clone_size: NA
d_call: TRBD1
j_call: TRBJ1-2
cdr3_nt: TGTGCCAGCAGATCTGGACAGGGAACGAGAAGCTACACCTTC
cdr3_aa: CASRSGQGTRSYTF

v_call: TRBV15
clone_size: NA
d_call: NA
j_call: TRBJ1-1
cdr3_nt: TGTGCCACCAGGCAGGACAGATTGAACACTGAAGCTTTCTTT
cdr3_aa: CATRQDRLNTEAFF

v_call: TRBV2
clone_size: NA
d_call: NA
j_call: TRBJ1-5
cdr3_nt: TGTGCCAGCAGTGATCAAACTCGGGGGAGCAATCAGCCCCAGCATTTT
cdr3_aa: CASSDQTRGSNQPQHF

v_call: TRBV5-1
clone_size: NA
d_call: NA
j_call: TRBJ2-3
cdr3_nt: TGCGCCAGCAGCTTGGCACAGGTGGGCGGGGGCACAGATACGCAGTATTTT
cdr3_aa: CASSLAQVGGGTDTQYF

v_call: TRBV21-1
clone_size: NA
d_call: NA
j_call: TRBJ1-5
cdr3_nt: TGTGCCAGCAGCAATGCATTTGGGGACAGGGAAGATCAGCCCCAGCATTTT
cdr3_aa: CASSNAFGDREDQPQHF

v_call: TRBV29-1
clone_size: NA
d_call: TRBD1
j_call: TRBJ2-1
cdr3_nt: TGCAGCGTTGTGGACAGGACCCACTACCCCCCCTACAATGAGCAGTTCTTC
cdr3_aa: CSVVDRTHYPPYNEQFF

v_call: TRBV3-1/TRBV3-2
clone_size: NA
d_call: NA
j_call: TRBJ2-7
cdr3_nt: TGTGCCAGCAGCCGGCCACCTAGCTACGAGCAGTACTTC
cdr3_aa: CASSRPPSYEQYF

v_call: TRBV6-1
clone_size: NA
d_call: NA
j_call: TRBJ1-4
cdr3_nt: TGTGCCAGCAGTGACAGGGGTCGGGAAAAACTGTTTTTT
cdr3_aa: CASSDRGREKLFF

v_call: TRBV10-3
clone_size: few
d_call: NA
j_call: TRBJ2-7
cdr3_nt: TGTGCCATCACTAGAGGACAACGAGCTAGCGAGCAGTACTTC
cdr3_aa: CAITRGQRASEQYF

v_call: TRBV6-6
clone_size: NA
d_call: TRBD2
j_call: TRBJ2-3
cdr3_nt: TGTGCCAGCAGTCGCACTCTGACTAGCGGAATTACCACAGATACGCAGTATTTT
cdr3_aa: CASSRTLTSGITTDTQYF

v_call: TRBV2
clone_size: NA
d_call: TRBD2
j_call: TRBJ2-2
cdr3_nt: TGTGCCAGCAGCCCTACTAGCGCGGGGAACACCGGGGAGCTGTTTTTT
cdr3_aa: CASSPTSAGNTGELFF

v_call: TRBV30
clone_size: NA
d_call: NA
j_call: TRBJ1-2
cdr3_nt: TGTGCCTGGAGTCTTCGCAGGACAAACTATGGCTACACCTTC
cdr3_aa: CAWSLRRTNYGYTF

v_call: TRBV7-9
clone_size: NA
d_call: NA
j_call: TRBJ1-1
cdr3_nt: TGTGCCAGCAGCTTTTCTCGTCGCGGGAAGAACACTGAAGCTTTCTTT
cdr3_aa: CASSFSRRGKNTEAFF

v_call: TRBV5-5
clone_size: NA
d_call: TRBD1
j_call: TRBJ2-4
cdr3_nt: TGTGCCAGCGGCACGACAGGGAACATTCAGTACTTC
cdr3_aa: CASGTTGNIQYF

v_call: TRBV4-2
clone_size: few
d_call: NA
j_call: TRBJ1-5
cdr3_nt: TGTGCCAGCAGCCAAGGTTTTCAGGGGCAGAGCAATCAGCCCCAGCATTTT
cdr3_aa: CASSQGFQGQSNQPQHF

v_call: TRBV29-1
clone_size: NA
d_call: NA
j_call: TRBJ1-3
cdr3_nt: TGCAGTTTTCTCGGAGCGGGATACTCTGGAAACACCATATATTTT
cdr3_aa: CSFLGAGYSGNTIYF

v_call: TRBV4-2
clone_size: few
d_call: NA
j_call: TRBJ1-4
cdr3_nt: TGTGCCAGCAGCGCGAGGTCAGGGGAAATTGCAACTAATGAAAAACTGTTTTTT
cdr3_aa: CASSARSGEIATNEKLFF

v_call: TRBV3-1/TRBV3-2
clone_size: few
d_call: NA
j_call: TRBJ2-1
cdr3_nt: TGTGCCAGCAGCCAAGGTGTTATCTCGGGTGAGCAGTTCTTC
cdr3_aa: CASSQGVISGEQFF

v_call: TRBV15
clone_size: NA
d_call: NA
j_call: TRBJ2-7
cdr3_nt: TGTGCCACCAGCACGCTGACTTACGAGCAGTACTTC
cdr3_aa: CATSTLTYEQYF

v_call: TRBV30
clone_size: NA
d_call: NA
j_call: TRBJ1-1
cdr3_nt: TGTGCCGGCGACAAGACAATGAACACTGAAGCTTTCTTT
cdr3_aa: CAGDKTMNTEAFF

v_call: TRBV2
clone_size: NA
d_call: NA
j_call: TRBJ1-1
cdr3_nt: TGTGCCAGCAGTGAAGGATCAGGGGCGGACACTGAAGCTTTCTTT
cdr3_aa: CASSEGSGADTEAFF

v_call: TRBV30
clone_size: few
d_call: TRBD2
j_call: TRBJ2-3
cdr3_nt: TGTGCCTGGAGTCAGGGACTAGCGGGGGAAGGAGATACGCAGTATTTT
cdr3_aa: CAWSQGLAGEGDTQYF

v_call: TRBV5-4
clone_size: NA
d_call: NA
j_call: TRBJ2-3
cdr3_nt: TGTGCCAGCAGCCCATTCCGGGGGGCCTTCACAGATACGCAGTATTTT
cdr3_aa: CASSPFRGAFTDTQYF

v_call: TRBV5-1
clone_size: NA
d_call: NA
j_call: TRBJ2-3
cdr3_nt: TGCGCCAGCAGCTTCGCTAGCCCTAGCACAGATACGCAGTATTTT
cdr3_aa: CASSFASPSTDTQYF

v_call: TRBV11-2
clone_size: many
d_call: TRBD1
j_call: TRBJ1-3
cdr3_nt: TGTGCCAGCAGCTATTACAGGGGATCTGGAAACACCATATATTTT
cdr3_aa: CASSYYRGSGNTIYF

v_call: TRBV3-1/TRBV3-2
clone_size: NA
d_call: NA
j_call: TRBJ1-6
cdr3_nt: TGTGCCAGCAGCACCCGACAGAATTCACCCCTCCACTTT
cdr3_aa: CASSTRQNSPLHF

v_call: TRBV27
clone_size: few
d_call: TRBD1
j_call: TRBJ1-2
cdr3_nt: TGTGCCAGCAGTGGGGGGACAGGTTATTTTAACTATGGCTACACCTTC
cdr3_aa: CASSGGTGYFNYGYTF

v_call: TRBV18
clone_size: NA
d_call: NA
j_call: TRBJ1-2
cdr3_nt: TGTGCCAGCTCGCCCGGGGGGGGGCAATTCTATGGCTACACCTTC
cdr3_aa: CASSPGGGQFYGYTF

v_call: TRBV7-3
clone_size: NA
d_call: TRBD2
j_call: TRBJ2-5
cdr3_nt: TGTGCCAGCAGCTCCGTCGGTAGCGGGGACCAAGAGACCCAGTACTTC
cdr3_aa: CASSSVGSGDQETQYF

v_call: TRBV19
clone_size: few
d_call: NA
j_call: TRBJ1-1
cdr3_nt: TGTGCCAGTAGTACAGCGAGGAACACTGAAGCTTTCTTT
cdr3_aa: CASSTARNTEAFF

v_call: TRBV5-1
clone_size: NA
d_call: NA
j_call: TRBJ2-1
cdr3_nt: TGCGCCAGCAGTTCAGATCCCAGGGGGAGGAATGAGCAGTTCTTC
cdr3_aa: CASSSDPRGRNEQFF

v_call: TRBV18
clone_size: NA
d_call: NA
j_call: TRBJ1-1
cdr3_nt: TGTGCCAGCTCACTTTCACAGGAGAACACTGAAGCTTTCTTT
cdr3_aa: CASSLSQENTEAFF

v_call: TRBV19
clone_size: NA
d_call: TRBD1
j_call: TRBJ1-6
cdr3_nt: TGTGCCAGTAGTCAGGACAGGGTCAGCTCCTATAATTCACCCCTCCACTTT
cdr3_aa: CASSQDRVSSYNSPLHF

v_call: TRBV10-3
clone_size: NA
d_call: NA
j_call: TRBJ1-1
cdr3_nt: TGTGCCATCAGTGAGCCCCTAGATATGAACACTGAAGCTTTCTTT
cdr3_aa: CAISEPLDMNTEAFF

v_call: TRBV6-6
clone_size: NA
d_call: NA
j_call: TRBJ2-5
cdr3_nt: TGTGCCAGCAGTTCGTCCGCGGAGACCCAGTACTTC
cdr3_aa: CASSSSAETQYF

v_call: TRBV28
clone_size: NA
d_call: NA
j_call: TRBJ1-1
cdr3_nt: TGTGCCAGCAGTCCCTCAGGTTGGTTCATGAACACTGAAGCTTTCTTT
cdr3_aa: CASSPSGWFMNTEAFF